This T cell receptor beta chain was observed in a study of cytomegalovirus exposure and HLA in healthy donors. Researchers ran the PCR with 60 Vbeta and 13 Jbeta primers. Data came from immunoSEQ multiplex PCR; TCRdb stores just in-frame clones and leaves some out. The profile shows approximately 150,000 clones, around 70% of them singletons. This clone was counted a few times. Germline trimming cut 2 bases from V and 0 bases from J; bases unmatched to any gene: 7. This CDR3 has 17 residues. Germline V lookup: CDR1 SGHNT, CDR2 YYREEE (reference sequence). This rearrangement joins TRBV5-4 to TRBJ2-1, with 8 bases aligning to TRBD2. The sequence derives from a man younger than 35 in good health and CMV-seropositive. Sequenced sample: PBMCs. The CDR3 reads CASSLGSGAYSYNEQFF. The CDR3 DNA sequence: TGTGCCAGCAGCTTAGGTAGCGGGGCTTACTCCTACAATGAGCAGTTCTTC.